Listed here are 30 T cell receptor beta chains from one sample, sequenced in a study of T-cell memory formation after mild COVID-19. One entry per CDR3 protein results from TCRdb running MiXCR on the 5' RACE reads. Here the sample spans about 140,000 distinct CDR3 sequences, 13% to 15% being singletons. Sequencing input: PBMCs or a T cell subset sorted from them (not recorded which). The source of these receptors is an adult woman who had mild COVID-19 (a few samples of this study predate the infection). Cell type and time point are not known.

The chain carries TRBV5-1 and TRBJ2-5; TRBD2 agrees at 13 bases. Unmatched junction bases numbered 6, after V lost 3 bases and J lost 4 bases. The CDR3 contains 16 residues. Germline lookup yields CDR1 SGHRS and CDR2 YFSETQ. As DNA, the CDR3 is TGCGCCAGCAGCTCTGGACTAGCGGGAGAGGGAGAGACCCAGTACTTC. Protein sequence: CASSSGLAGEGETQYF.

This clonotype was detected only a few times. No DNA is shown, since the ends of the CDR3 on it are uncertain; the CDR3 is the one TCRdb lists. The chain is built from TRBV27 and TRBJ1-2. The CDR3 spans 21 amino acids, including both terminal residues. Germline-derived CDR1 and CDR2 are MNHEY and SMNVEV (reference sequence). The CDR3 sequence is CASSVSHGYTFGSGTRDGYTF.

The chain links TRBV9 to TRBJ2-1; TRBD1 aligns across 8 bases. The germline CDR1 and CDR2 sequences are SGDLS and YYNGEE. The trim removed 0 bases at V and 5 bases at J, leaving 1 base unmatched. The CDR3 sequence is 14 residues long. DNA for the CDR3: TGTGCCAGCAGCGTAGTGACAGGGGACAATGAGCAGTTCTTC. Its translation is CASSVVTGDNEQFF.

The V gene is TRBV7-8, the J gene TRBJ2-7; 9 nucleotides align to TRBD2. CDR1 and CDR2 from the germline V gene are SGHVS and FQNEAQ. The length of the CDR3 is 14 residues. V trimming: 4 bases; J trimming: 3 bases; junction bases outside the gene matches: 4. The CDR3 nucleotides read TGTGCCAGCAGCTATAGCGGGAGTCTCTACGAGCAGTACTTC. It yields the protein CASSYSGSLYEQYF. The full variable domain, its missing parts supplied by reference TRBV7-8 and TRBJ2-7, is GAGVSQSPRYKVAKRGQDVALRCDPISGHVSLFWYQQALGQGPEFLTYFQNEAQLDKSGLPSDRFFAERPEGSVSTLKIQRTQQEDSAVYLCASSYSGSLYEQYFGPGTRLTVT.

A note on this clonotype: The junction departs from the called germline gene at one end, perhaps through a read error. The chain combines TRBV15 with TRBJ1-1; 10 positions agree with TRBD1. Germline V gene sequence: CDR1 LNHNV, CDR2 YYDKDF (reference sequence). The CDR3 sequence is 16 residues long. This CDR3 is CATSPRDRGLNTEDFF. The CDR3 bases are TGTGCCACCAGCCCTCGGGACAGGGGCCTGAACACTGAAGATTTCTTT. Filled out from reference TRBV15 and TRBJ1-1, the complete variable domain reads DAMVIQNPRYQVTQFGKPVTLSCSQTLNHNVMYWYQQKSSQAPKLLFHYYDKDFNNEADTPDNFQSRRPNTSFCFLDIRSPGLGDTAMYLCATSPRDRGLNTEDFFGQGTRLTVV.

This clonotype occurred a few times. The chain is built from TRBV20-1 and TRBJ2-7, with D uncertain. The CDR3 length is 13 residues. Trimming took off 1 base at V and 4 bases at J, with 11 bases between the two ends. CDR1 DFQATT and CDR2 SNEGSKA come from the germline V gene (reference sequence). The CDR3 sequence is CSARGPDSYEQYF. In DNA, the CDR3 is TGCAGTGCTAGAGGACCCGACTCTTACGAGCAGTACTTC.

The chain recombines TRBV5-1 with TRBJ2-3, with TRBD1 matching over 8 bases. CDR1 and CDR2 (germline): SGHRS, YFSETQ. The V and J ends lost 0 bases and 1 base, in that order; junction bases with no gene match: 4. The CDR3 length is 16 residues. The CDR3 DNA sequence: TGCGCCAGCAGCTTGGCATTGACAGGGGGCACAGATACGCAGTATTTT. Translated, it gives CASSLALTGGTDTQYF.

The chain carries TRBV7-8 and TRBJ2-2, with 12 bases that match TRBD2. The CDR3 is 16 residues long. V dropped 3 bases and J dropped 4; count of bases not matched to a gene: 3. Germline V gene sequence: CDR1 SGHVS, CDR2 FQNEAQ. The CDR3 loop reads CASSLTSGGTTGELFF. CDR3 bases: TGTGCCAGCAGCTTGACTAGCGGGGGTACCACCGGGGAGCTGTTTTTT.

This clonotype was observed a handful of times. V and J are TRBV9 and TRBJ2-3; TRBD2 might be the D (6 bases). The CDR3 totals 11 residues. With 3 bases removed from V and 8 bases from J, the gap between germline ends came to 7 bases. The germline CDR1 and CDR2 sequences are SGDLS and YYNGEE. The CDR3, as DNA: TGTGCCAGCAGCGCGGAGGGTACGCAGTATTTT. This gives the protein CASSAEGTQYF. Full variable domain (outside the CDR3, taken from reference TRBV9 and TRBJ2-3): DSGVTQTPKHLITATGQRVTLRCSPRSGDLSVYWYQQSLDQGLQFLIQYYNGEERAKGNILERFSAQQFPDLHSELNLSSLELGDSALYFCASSAEGTQYFGPGTRLTVL.

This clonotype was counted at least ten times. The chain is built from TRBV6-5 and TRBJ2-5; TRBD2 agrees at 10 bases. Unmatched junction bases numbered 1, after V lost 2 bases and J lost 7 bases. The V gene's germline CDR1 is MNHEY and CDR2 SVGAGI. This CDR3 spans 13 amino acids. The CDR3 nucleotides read TGTGCCAGCAGTTACAGCGGGGGGGGGACCCAGTACTTC. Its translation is CASSYSGGGTQYF.

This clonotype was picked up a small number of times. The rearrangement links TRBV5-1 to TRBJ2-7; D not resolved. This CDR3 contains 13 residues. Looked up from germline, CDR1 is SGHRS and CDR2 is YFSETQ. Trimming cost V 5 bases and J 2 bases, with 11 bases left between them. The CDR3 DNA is TGCGCCAGCAGTGGAGCAGTCGCCTACGAGCAGTACTTC. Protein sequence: CASSGAVAYEQYF.

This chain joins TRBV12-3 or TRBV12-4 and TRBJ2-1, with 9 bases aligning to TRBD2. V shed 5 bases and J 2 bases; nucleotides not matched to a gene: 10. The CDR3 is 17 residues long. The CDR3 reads CASSPERAGGPYNEQFF. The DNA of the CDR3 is TGTGCCAGCAGTCCCGAGAGAGCGGGAGGTCCCTACAATGAGCAGTTCTTC.

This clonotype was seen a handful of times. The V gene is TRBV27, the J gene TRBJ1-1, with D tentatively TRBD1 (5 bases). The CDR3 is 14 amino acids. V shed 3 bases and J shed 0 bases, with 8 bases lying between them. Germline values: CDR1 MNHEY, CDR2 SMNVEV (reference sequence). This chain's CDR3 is CASSFSGMNTEAFF. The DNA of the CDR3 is TGTGCCAGCAGTTTCTCAGGGATGAACACTGAAGCTTTCTTT.

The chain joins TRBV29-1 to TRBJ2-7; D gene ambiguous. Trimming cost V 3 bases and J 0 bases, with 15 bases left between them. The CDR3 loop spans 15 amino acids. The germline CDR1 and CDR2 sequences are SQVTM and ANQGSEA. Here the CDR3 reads CSVEHSWDGSYEQYF. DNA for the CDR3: TGCAGCGTTGAGCACAGTTGGGATGGCTCCTACGAGCAGTACTTC.

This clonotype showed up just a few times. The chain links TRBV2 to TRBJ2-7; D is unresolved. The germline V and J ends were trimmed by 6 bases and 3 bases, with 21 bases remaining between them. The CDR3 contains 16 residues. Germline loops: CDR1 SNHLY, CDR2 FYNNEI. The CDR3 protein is CASRGSAPNDFYEQYF. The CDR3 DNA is TGTGCCAGCAGGGGATCTGCCCCGAACGATTTCTACGAGCAGTACTTC.

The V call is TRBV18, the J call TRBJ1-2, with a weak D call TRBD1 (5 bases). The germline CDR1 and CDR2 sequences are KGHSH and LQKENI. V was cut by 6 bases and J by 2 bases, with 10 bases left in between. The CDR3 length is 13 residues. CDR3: CASSSGLNYGYTF. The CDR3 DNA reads TGTGCCAGCTCTTCAGGGTTAAACTATGGCTACACCTTC. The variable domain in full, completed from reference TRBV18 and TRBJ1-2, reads NAGVMQNPRHLVRRRGQEARLRCSPMKGHSHVYWYRQLPEEGLKFMVYLQKENIIDESGMPKERFSAEFPKEGPSILRIQQVVRGDSAAYFCASSSGLNYGYTFGSGTRLTVV.

The CDR3, as DNA: TGTGCCAGCAGCCCACCTCGGTGGAGCAGACATGATGGCTACACCTTC. Its translation is CASSPPRWSRHDGYTF. This chain links TRBV3-1 with TRBJ1-2, with no clear D. Germline V lookup: CDR1 LGHDT, CDR2 YNNKEL (reference sequence). The CDR3 spans 16 residues. V was clipped by 4 bases and J by 6 bases, with 21 bases between them.

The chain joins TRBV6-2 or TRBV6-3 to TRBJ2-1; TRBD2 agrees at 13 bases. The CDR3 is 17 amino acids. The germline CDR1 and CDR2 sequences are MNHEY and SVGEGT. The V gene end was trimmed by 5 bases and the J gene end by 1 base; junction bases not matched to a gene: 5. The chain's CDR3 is CASSAGLAGESYNEQFF. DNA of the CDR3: TGTGCCAGCAGTGCCGGACTAGCGGGAGAATCCTACAATGAGCAGTTCTTC.

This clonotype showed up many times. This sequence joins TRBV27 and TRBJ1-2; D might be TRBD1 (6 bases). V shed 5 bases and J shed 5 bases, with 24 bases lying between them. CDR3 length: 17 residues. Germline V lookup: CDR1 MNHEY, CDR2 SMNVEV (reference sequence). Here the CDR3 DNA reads TGTGCCAGCAGTACAGTAGGGGGGCAGAGCTGGCTTTATGGCTACACCTTC. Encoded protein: CASSTVGGQSWLYGYTF.

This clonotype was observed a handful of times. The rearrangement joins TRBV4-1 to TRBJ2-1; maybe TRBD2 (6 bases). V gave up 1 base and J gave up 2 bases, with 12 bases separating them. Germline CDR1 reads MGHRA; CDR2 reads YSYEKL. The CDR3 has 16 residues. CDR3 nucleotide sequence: TGCGCCAGCAGCCAAGTAGCCAGGACTACCTACAATGAGCAGTTCTTC. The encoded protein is CASSQVARTTYNEQFF.

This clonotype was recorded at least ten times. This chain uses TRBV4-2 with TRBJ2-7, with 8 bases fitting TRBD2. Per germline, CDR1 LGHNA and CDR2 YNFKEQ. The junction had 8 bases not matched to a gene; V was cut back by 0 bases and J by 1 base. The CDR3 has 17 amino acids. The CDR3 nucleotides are TGTGCCAGCAGCCAAGAGGAGTTCGCTAGCGGGTCCTACGAGCAGTACTTC. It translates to CASSQEEFASGSYEQYF.

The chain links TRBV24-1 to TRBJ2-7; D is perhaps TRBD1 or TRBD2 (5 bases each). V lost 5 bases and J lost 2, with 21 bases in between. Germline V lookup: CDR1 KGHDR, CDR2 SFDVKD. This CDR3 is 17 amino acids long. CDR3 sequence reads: CATSGYSRGGGPYEQYF. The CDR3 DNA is TGTGCCACCAGTGGCTACTCCCGGGGCGGCGGCCCCTACGAGCAGTACTTC.

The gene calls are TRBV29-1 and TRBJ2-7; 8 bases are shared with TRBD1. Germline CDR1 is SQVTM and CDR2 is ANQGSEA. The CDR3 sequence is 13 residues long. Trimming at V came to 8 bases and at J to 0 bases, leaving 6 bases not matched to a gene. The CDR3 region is CSTRTGNSYEQYF. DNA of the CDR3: TGCAGCACAAGGACAGGGAACTCCTACGAGCAGTACTTC.

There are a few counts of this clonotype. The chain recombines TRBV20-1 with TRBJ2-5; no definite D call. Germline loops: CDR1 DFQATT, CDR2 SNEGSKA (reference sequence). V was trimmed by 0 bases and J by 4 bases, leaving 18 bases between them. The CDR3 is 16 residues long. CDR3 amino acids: CSARETLYLMGETQYF. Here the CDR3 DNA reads TGCAGTGCTAGAGAAACGCTGTACTTAATGGGAGAGACCCAGTACTTC.

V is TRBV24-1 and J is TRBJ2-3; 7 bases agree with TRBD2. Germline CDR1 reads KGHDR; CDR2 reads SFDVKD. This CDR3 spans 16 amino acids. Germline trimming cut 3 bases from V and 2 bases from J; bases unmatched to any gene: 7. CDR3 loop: CATSDRAGAATDTQYF. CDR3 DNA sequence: TGTGCCACCAGTGATAGGGCGGGAGCAGCCACAGATACGCAGTATTTT.

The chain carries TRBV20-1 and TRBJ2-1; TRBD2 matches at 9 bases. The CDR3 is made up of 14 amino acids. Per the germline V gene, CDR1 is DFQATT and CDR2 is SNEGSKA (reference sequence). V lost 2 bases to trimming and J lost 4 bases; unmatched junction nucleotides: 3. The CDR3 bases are TGCAGTGCTAGAAAGCTAGCGGGATACAATGAGCAGTTCTTC. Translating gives CSARKLAGYNEQFF.

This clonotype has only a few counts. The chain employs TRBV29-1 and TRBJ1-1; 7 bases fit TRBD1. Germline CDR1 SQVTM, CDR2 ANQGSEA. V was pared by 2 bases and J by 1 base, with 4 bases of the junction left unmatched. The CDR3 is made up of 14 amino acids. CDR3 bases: TGCAGCGTTGAAACAGGGGACCCGAACACTGAAGCTTTCTTT. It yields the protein CSVETGDPNTEAFF.

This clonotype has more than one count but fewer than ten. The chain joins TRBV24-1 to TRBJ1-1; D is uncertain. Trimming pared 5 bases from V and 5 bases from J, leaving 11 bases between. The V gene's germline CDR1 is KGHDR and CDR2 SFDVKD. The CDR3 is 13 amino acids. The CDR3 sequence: CATSVGGGTEAFF. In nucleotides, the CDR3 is TGTGCCACCAGTGTGGGAGGAGGGACTGAAGCTTTCTTT.

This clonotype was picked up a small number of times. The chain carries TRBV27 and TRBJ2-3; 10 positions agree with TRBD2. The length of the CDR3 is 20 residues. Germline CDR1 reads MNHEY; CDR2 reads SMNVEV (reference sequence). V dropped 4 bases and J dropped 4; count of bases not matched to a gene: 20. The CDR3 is CASSSSLWSGGADVPDTQYF. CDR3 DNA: TGTGCCAGCAGTTCCTCTCTGTGGAGCGGGGGGGCCGATGTCCCAGATACGCAGTATTTT.

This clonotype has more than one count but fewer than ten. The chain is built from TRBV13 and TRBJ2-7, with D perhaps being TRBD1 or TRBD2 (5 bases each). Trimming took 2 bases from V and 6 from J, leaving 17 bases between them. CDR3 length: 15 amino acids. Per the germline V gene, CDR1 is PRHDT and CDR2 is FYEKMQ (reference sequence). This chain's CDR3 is CASSLRGGARGEQYF. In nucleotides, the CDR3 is TGTGCCAGCAGCTTAAGGGGTGGCGCGAGGGGCGAGCAGTACTTC. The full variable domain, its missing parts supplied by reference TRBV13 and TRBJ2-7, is AAGVIQSPRHLIKEKRETATLKCYPIPRHDTVYWYQQGPGQDPQFLISFYEKMQSDKGSIPDRFSAQQFSDYHSELNMSSLELGDSALYFCASSLRGGARGEQYFGPGTRLTVT.